The rows below give T cell receptor beta chains drawn from one sample of a study of cytomegalovirus exposure and HLA in healthy donors. Assay: immunoSEQ multiplex PCR; the TCRdb copy retains only in-frame clones and omits some. The sample yields over 120,000 clones, 80% seen once. The specimen was PBMCs. These receptors were obtained from a man in his fifties in good health and CMV-seronegative. Each CDR3 is given with its conserved first and last residue. The order of the fields is D gene, J gene, clone size, V gene, CDR3 DNA, CDR3 protein. A D gene is named only where the DNA matches it firmly. Clone sizes are given selectively: once, few, many, or a class where the clone is expanded.

d_gene: TRBD2; j_gene: TRBJ2-3; abundance: .; v_gene: TRBV28; CDR3nt: TGTGCCAGCAGTTTAATCGGGGGGGCGGTAGATACGCAGTATTTT; CDR3aa: CASSLIGGAVDTQYF
d_gene: .; j_gene: TRBJ2-2; abundance: .; v_gene: TRBV11-2; CDR3nt: TGTGCCAGCAGCTTACGGGGGAACACCGGGGAGCTGTTTTTT; CDR3aa: CASSLRGNTGELFF
d_gene: .; j_gene: TRBJ2-5; abundance: .; v_gene: TRBV7-9; CDR3nt: TGTGCCAGCAGCGCGGGGAATACAGCGCGAGAGACCCAGTACTTC; CDR3aa: CASSAGNTARETQYF
d_gene: TRBD2; j_gene: TRBJ2-1; abundance: few; v_gene: TRBV5-1; CDR3nt: TGCGCCAGCAGCCGTATTCTAGCGGGAGGCCTTAGCGATGAGCAGTTCTTC; CDR3aa: CASSRILAGGLSDEQFF
d_gene: TRBD1; j_gene: TRBJ2-2; abundance: .; v_gene: TRBV10-3; CDR3nt: TGTGCCATCAGTGGGGTCTCCAGGGGGCTTCTGTCAAACACCGGGGAGCTGTTTTTT; CDR3aa: CAISGVSRGLLSNTGELFF
d_gene: .; j_gene: TRBJ2-3; abundance: .; v_gene: TRBV11-2; CDR3nt: TGTGCCAGCAGCTTAGGAATGGGGGGTGGAGATACGCAGTATTTT; CDR3aa: CASSLGMGGGDTQYF
d_gene: .; j_gene: TRBJ1-6; abundance: .; v_gene: TRBV19; CDR3nt: TGTGCCAGTGCTCCCCGGAGGGACTCCTATAATTCACCCCTCCACTTT; CDR3aa: CASAPRRDSYNSPLHF
d_gene: .; j_gene: TRBJ2-5; abundance: .; v_gene: TRBV30; CDR3nt: TGTGCCTGGAGTCGTAATTTAGCGGTCCAAGAGACCCAGTACTTC; CDR3aa: CAWSRNLAVQETQYF
d_gene: TRBD2; j_gene: TRBJ2-7; abundance: .; v_gene: TRBV9; CDR3nt: TGTGCCAGCAGCGTAGCCCATAGCGGGATCCCGAGAGAGCAGTACTTC; CDR3aa: CASSVAHSGIPREQYF
d_gene: TRBD1; j_gene: TRBJ1-4; abundance: .; v_gene: TRBV6-1; CDR3nt: TGTGCCAGCAGTGAAGCCTGGACAGGGGGTGAAAAACTGTTTTTT; CDR3aa: CASSEAWTGGEKLFF
d_gene: .; j_gene: TRBJ2-3; abundance: .; v_gene: TRBV15; CDR3nt: TGTGCCACCAGCAGAGATTGGGGCGGGACAGCATTCCGCACAGATACGCAGTATTTT; CDR3aa: CATSRDWGGTAFRTDTQYF
d_gene: .; j_gene: TRBJ2-2; abundance: .; v_gene: TRBV14; CDR3nt: TGTGCCAGCAGTCCACTAGTGGGGTTCTCCGGGGAGCTGTTTTTT; CDR3aa: CASSPLVGFSGELFF
d_gene: TRBD1; j_gene: TRBJ1-2; abundance: few; v_gene: TRBV5-1; CDR3nt: TGCGCCAGCAGCCCGTTACAGGGGCCAGGCTATGGCTACACCTTC; CDR3aa: CASSPLQGPGYGYTF
d_gene: .; j_gene: TRBJ1-1; abundance: .; v_gene: TRBV12-2; CDR3nt: TGTGCAAGTCGCCACCACGGGTCGAACACTGAAGCTTTCTTT; CDR3aa: CASRHHGSNTEAFF
d_gene: .; j_gene: TRBJ1-3; abundance: .; v_gene: TRBV7-3; CDR3nt: TGTGCCAGCAGCCCGACAGACTCTGGAAACACCATATATTTT; CDR3aa: CASSPTDSGNTIYF
d_gene: TRBD1; j_gene: TRBJ1-2; abundance: .; v_gene: TRBV9; CDR3nt: TGTGCCAGCGGTCGGGACAGCTATGGCTACACCTTC; CDR3aa: CASGRDSYGYTF
d_gene: .; j_gene: TRBJ1-2; abundance: few; v_gene: TRBV30; CDR3nt: TGTGCCTGCGGACAGCGTAACTATGGCTACACCTTC; CDR3aa: CACGQRNYGYTF
d_gene: TRBD1; j_gene: TRBJ2-2; abundance: .; v_gene: TRBV4-2; CDR3nt: TGTGCCAGCAGCCAAGAGGGTCTGGGACAGGGAGGAGGGGGGGAGCTGTTTTTT; CDR3aa: CASSQEGLGQGGGGELFF
d_gene: TRBD2; j_gene: TRBJ2-7; abundance: .; v_gene: TRBV19; CDR3nt: TGTGCCAGTAGTATATCGACTAGCGGGAGGGTATACGAGCAGTACTTC; CDR3aa: CASSISTSGRVYEQYF
d_gene: .; j_gene: TRBJ2-7; abundance: .; v_gene: TRBV9; CDR3nt: TGTGCCAGCAGCGACGGGACTGGAGACGCCGAGCAGTACTTC; CDR3aa: CASSDGTGDAEQYF
d_gene: TRBD2; j_gene: TRBJ2-7; abundance: once; v_gene: TRBV5-1; CDR3nt: TGCGCCAGCAGCTCAACTTCGGGACTAACATCCCACGAGCAGTACTTC; CDR3aa: CASSSTSGLTSHEQYF
d_gene: .; j_gene: TRBJ2-1; abundance: few; v_gene: TRBV19; CDR3nt: TGTGCCAGTAGTTCCCCAAATTACAATGAGCAGTTCTTC; CDR3aa: CASSSPNYNEQFF